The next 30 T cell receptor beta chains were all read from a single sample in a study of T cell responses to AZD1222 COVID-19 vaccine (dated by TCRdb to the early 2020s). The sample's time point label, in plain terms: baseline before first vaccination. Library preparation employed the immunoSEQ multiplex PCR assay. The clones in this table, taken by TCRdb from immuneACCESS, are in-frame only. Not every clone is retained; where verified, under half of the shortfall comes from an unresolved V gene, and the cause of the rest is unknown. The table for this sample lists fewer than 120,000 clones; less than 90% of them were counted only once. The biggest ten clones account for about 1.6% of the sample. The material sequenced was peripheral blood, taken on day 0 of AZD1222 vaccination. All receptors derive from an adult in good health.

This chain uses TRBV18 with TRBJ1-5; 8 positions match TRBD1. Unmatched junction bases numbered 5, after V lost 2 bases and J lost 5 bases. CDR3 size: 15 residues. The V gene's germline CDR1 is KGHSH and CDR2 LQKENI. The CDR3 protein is CASSPTGGRDQPQHF. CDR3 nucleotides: TGTGCCAGCTCACCAACAGGGGGTCGGGATCAGCCCCAGCATTTT. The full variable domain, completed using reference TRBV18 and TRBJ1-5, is NAGVMQNPRHLVRRRGQEARLRCSPMKGHSHVYWYRQLPEEGLKFMVYLQKENIIDESGMPKERFSAEFPKEGPSILRIQQVVRGDSAAYFCASSPTGGRDQPQHFGDGTRLSIL.

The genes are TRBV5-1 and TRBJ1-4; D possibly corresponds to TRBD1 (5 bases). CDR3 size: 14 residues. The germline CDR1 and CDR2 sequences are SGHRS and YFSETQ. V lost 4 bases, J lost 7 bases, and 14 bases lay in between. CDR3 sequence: CASSAGTLGEKLFF. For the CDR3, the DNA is TGCGCCAGCAGCGCCGGGACGTTAGGTGAAAAACTGTTTTTT.

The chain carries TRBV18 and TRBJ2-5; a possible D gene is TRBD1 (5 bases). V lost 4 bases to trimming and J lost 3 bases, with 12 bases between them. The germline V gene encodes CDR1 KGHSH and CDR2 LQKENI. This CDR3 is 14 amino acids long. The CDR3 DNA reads TGTGCCAGCTCACTACGACAGTCCGAAGAGACCCAGTACTTC. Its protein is CASSLRQSEETQYF.

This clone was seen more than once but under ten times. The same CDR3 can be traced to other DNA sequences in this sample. The CDR3 DNA reads TGTGCCTGGAGTGTAAGGGGTAATCAGCCCCAGCATTTT. Its protein is CAWSVRGNQPQHF. The chain links TRBV30 to TRBJ1-5, with D perhaps TRBD1 (5 bases). This CDR3 has 13 amino acids. The V and J ends lost 0 bases and 4 bases respectively, with 7 bases between them. CDR1 and CDR2 (germline): GTSNPN, SVGIG (reference sequence).

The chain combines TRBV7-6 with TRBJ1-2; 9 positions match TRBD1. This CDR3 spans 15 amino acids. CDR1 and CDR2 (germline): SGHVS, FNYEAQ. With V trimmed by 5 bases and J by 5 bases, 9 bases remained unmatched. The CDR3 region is CASSTSTGGRYGYTF. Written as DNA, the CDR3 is TGTGCCAGCAGCACATCGACAGGGGGGCGGTATGGCTACACCTTC.

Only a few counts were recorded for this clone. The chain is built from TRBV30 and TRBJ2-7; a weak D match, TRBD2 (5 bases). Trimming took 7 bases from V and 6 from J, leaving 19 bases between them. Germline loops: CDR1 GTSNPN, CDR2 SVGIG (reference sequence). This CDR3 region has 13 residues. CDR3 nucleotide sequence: TGTGCCTTATCCCGGGAAAGAACATTCGAGCAGTACTTC. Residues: CALSRERTFEQYF.

CDR3 coding DNA: TGTGCCTGGAGCCCTGGGGGCAGGTATTCACCCCTCCACTTT. This encodes CAWSPGGRYSPLHF. The J gene is TRBJ1-6, the V gene TRBV30, with a tentative D call TRBD1 (6 bases). Trimming stripped 3 bases from V and 8 bases from J, with 14 bases between. Germline V CDR1 and CDR2: GTSNPN, SVGIG (reference sequence). The CDR3 contains 14 residues.

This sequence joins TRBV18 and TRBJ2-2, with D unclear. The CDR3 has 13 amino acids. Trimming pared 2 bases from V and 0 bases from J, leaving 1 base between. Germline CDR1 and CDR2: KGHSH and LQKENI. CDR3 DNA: TGTGCCAGCTCACCAGCGAACACCGGGGAGCTGTTTTTT. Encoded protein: CASSPANTGELFF.

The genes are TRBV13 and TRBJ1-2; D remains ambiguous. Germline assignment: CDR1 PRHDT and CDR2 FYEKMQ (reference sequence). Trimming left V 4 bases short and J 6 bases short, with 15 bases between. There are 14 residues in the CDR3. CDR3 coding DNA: TGTGCCAGCAGCTCGTCTCTAGCGATCGATGGCTACACCTTC. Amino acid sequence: CASSSSLAIDGYTF.

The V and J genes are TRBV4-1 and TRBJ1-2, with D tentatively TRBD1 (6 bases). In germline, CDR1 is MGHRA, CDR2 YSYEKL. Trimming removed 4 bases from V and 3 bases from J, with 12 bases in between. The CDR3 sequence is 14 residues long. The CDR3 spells CASSPKQGDYGYTF. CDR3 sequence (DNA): TGCGCCAGCAGCCCCAAACAGGGCGACTATGGCTACACCTTC.

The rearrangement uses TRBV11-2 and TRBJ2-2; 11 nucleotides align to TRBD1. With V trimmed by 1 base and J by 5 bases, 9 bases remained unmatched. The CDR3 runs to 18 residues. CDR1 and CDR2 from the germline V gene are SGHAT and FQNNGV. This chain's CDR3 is CASSLVFGQGARTGELFF. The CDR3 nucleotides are TGTGCCAGCAGCTTAGTTTTCGGACAGGGGGCGCGTACCGGGGAGCTGTTTTTT. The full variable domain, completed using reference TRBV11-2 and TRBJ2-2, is EAGVAQSPRYKIIEKRQSVAFWCNPISGHATLYWYQQILGQGPKLLIQFQNNGVVDDSQLPKDRFSAERLKGVDSTLKIQPAKLEDSAVYLCASSLVFGQGARTGELFFGEGSRLTVL.

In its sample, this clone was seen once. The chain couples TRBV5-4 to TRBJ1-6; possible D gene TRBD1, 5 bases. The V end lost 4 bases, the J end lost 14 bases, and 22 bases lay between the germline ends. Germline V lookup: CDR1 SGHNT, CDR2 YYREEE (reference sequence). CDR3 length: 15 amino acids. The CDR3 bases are TGTGCCAGCAGCCCGGCCGGGACTCAAGGGAGGGCCCTCCACTTT. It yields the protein CASSPAGTQGRALHF.

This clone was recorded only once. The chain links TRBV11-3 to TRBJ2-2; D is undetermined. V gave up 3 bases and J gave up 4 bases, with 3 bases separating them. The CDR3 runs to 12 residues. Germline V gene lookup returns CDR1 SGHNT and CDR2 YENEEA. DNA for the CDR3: TGTGCCAGCAGCTTCAGCACCGGGGAGCTGTTTTTT. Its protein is CASSFSTGELFF.

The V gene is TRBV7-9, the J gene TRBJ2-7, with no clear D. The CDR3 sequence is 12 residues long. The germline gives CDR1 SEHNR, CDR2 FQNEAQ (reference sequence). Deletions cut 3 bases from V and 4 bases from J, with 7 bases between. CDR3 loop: CASSFYGYEQYF. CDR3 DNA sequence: TGTGCCAGCAGCTTTTATGGTTACGAGCAGTACTTC.

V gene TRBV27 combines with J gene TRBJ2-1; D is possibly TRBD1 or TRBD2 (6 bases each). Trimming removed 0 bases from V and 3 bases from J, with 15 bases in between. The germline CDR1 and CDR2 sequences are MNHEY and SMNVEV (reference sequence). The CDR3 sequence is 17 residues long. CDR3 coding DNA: TGTGCCAGCAGTTTATCCGGGGGACACCCAGTCTACAATGAGCAGTTCTTC. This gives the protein CASSLSGGHPVYNEQFF.

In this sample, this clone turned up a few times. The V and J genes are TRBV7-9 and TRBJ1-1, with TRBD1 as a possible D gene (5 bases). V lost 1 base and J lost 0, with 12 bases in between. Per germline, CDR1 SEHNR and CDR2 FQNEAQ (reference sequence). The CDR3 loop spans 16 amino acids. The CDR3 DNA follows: TGTGCCAGCAGCTTAGGGCAGGGCCCAATGAACACTGAAGCTTTCTTT. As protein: CASSLGQGPMNTEAFF.

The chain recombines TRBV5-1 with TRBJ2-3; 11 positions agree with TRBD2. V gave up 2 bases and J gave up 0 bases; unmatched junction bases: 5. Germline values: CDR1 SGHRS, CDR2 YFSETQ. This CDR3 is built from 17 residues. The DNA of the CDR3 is TGCGCCAGCAGCTTATGGACTAGCGGGTCTAGCACAGATACGCAGTATTTT. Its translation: CASSLWTSGSSTDTQYF.

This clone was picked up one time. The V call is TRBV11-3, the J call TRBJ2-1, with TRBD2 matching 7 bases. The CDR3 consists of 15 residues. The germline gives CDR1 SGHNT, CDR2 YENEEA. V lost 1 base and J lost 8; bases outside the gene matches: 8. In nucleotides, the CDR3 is TGTGCCAGCAGCTTAGGGACTAGTCGTATCGATGAGCAGTTCTTC. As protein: CASSLGTSRIDEQFF.

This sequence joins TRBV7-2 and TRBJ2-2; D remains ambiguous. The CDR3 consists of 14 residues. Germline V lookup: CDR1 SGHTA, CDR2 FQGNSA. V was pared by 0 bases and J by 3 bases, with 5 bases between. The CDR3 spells CASSLAWDTGELFF. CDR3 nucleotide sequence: TGTGCCAGCAGCTTAGCGTGGGACACCGGGGAGCTGTTTTTT.

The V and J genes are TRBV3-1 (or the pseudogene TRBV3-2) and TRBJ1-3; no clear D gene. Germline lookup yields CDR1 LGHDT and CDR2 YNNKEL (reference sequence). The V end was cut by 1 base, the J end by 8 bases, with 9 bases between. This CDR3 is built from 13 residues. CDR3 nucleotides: TGTGCCAGCAGCCAAGTAGGCGGAGACACCATATATTTT. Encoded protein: CASSQVGGDTIYF.

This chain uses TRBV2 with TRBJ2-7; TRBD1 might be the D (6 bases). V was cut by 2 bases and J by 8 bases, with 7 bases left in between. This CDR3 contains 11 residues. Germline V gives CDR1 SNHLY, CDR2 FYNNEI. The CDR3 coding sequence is TGTGCCAGCAGTGAACAGGGGAAGCAGTACTTC. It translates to CASSEQGKQYF.

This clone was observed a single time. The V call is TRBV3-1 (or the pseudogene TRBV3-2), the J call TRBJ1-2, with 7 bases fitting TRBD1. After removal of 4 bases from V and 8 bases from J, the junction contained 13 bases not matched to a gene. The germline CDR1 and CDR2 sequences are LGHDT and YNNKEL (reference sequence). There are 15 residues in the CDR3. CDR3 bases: TGTGCCAGCAGCCCGCTGACAGGGAAGGAACTCGGCTACACCTTC. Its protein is CASSPLTGKELGYTF.

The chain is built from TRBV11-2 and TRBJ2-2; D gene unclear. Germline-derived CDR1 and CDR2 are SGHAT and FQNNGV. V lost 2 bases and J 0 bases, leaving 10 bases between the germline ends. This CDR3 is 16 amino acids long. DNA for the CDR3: TGTGCCAGCAGCTTATCCCTTACGGCGAACACCGGGGAGCTGTTTTTT. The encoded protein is CASSLSLTANTGELFF.

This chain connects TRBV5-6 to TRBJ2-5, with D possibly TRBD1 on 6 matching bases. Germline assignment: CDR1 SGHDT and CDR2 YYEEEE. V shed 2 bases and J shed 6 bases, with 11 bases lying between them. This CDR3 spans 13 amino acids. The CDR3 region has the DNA TGTGCCAGCAGCTTAAGGGGGTTACAGACCCAGTACTTC. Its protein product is CASSLRGLQTQYF.

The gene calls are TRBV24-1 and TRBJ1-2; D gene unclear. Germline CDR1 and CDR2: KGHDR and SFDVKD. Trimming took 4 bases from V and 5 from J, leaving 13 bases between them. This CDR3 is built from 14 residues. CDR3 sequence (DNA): TGTGCCACCAGTGACCGGACTGTGGGGTATGGCTACACCTTC. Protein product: CATSDRTVGYGYTF.

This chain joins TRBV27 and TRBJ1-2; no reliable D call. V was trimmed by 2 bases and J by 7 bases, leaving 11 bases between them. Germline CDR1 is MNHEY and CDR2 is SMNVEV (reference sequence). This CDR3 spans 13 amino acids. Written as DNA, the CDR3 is TGTGCCAGCAGTTTAAGAGGGTTGGGTGGCTACACCTTC. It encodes CASSLRGLGGYTF.

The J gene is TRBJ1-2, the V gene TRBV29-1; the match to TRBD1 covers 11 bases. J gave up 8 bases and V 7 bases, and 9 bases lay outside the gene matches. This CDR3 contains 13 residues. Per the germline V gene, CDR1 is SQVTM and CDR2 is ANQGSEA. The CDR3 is CSARTGQGEGYTF. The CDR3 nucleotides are TGCAGCGCCAGAACGGGACAGGGGGAAGGCTACACCTTC.

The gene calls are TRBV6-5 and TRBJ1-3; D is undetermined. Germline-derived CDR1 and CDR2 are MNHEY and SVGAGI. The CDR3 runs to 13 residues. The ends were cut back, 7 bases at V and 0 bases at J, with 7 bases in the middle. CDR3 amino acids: CASIVSSGNTIYF. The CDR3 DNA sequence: TGTGCCAGCATAGTGAGCTCTGGAAACACCATATATTTT.

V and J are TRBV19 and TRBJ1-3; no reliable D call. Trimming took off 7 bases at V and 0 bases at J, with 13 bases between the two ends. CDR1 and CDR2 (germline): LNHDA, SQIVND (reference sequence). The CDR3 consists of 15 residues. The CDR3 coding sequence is TGTGCCAGTACTTTCTTCGACCACTCTGGAAACACCATATATTTT. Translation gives CASTFFDHSGNTIYF.

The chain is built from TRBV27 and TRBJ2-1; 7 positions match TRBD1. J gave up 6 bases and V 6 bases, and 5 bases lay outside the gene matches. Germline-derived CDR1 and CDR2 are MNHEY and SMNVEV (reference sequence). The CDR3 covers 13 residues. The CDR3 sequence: CASRSTGVNEQFF. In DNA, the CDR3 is TGTGCCAGCAGATCTACAGGGGTCAATGAGCAGTTCTTC.